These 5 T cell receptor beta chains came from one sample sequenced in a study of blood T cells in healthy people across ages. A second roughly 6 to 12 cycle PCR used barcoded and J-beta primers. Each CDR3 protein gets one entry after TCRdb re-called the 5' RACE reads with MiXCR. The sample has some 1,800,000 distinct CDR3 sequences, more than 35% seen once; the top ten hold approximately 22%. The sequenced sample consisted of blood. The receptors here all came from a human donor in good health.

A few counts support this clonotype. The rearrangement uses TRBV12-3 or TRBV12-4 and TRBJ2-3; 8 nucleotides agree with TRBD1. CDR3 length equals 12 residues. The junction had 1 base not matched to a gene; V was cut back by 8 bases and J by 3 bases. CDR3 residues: CASGTGTDTQYF. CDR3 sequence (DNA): TGTGCCAGCGGGACAGGAACAGATACGCAGTATTTT.

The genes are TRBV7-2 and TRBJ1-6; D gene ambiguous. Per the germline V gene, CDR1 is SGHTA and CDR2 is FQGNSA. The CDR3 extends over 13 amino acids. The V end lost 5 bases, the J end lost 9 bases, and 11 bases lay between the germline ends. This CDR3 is CASSPIWGSPLHF. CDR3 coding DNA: TGTGCCAGCAGCCCCATATGGGGTTCACCCCTCCACTTT.

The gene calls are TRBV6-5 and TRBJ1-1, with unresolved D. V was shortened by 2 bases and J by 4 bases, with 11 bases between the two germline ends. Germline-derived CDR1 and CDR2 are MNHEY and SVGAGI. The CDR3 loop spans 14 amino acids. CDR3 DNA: TGTGCCAGCAGTTACCTAAGAGGGCCCACTGAAGCTTTCTTT. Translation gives CASSYLRGPTEAFF.

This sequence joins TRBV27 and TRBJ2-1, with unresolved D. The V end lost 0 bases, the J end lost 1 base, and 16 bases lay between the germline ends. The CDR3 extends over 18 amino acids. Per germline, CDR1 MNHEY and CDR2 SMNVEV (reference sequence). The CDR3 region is CASSLSIIPSESYNEQFF. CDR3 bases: TGTGCCAGCAGTTTATCGATAATACCCTCGGAGTCCTACAATGAGCAGTTCTTC.

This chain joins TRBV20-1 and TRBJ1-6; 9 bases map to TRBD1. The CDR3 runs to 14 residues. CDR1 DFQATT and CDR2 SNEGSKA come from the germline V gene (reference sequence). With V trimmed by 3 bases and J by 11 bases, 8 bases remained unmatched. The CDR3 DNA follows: TGCAGTGCTAGTACCGACAGGGGGAGGACACCCCTCCACTTT. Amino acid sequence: CSASTDRGRTPLHF.